Presented here are 21 T cell receptor beta chains from one specimen sequenced in a study of molecular identifiers for immune sequencing clone quantification. One entry per CDR3 protein, called by TCRdb with MiXCR from the PCR reads. The repertoire includes around 470,000 distinct CDR3 sequences, around 21% of them detected once, and under 0.85% sits in the top ten. Source material: naive CD8+ T cells from blood, with Jurkat cell RNA spiked in. Sample subset: FACS-sorted CD8+CD4-CCR7+CD45RA+ naive T cells. These receptors all come from a human donor in good health. Some libraries in this study had Jurkat cell RNA spiked in.

The rearrangement links TRBV5-5 to TRBJ1-1; D remains ambiguous. Looked up from germline, CDR1 is SGHKS and CDR2 is YYEKEE (reference sequence). The CDR3 extends over 18 amino acids. V was pared by 1 base and J by 1 base, with 20 bases between. The DNA for the CDR3 is TGTGCCAGCAGCTTGTTTGCACAGCCCGCCCGAGAGAACACTGAAGCTTTCTTT. Its protein product is CASSLFAQPARENTEAFF.

This rearrangement joins TRBV14 to TRBJ2-3; 7 bases align to TRBD2. Trimming removed 4 bases from V and 6 bases from J; junction bases left unmatched: 10. Looked up from germline, CDR1 is SGHDN and CDR2 is FVKESK. The CDR3 spans 15 residues. The CDR3 DNA sequence: TGTGCCAGCAGCCTCGGGGCAGCGGGGTCGGATACGCAGTATTTT. Protein: CASSLGAAGSDTQYF.

The chain carries TRBV6-5 and TRBJ1-5; TRBD1 aligns across 9 bases. CDR1 MNHEY and CDR2 SVGAGI come from the germline V gene. This CDR3 has 16 residues. J lost 6 bases, V lost 6 bases, and 12 bases had no gene match. CDR3 residues: CASSPAQGAASQPQHF. The CDR3 nucleotides read TGTGCCAGCAGCCCCGCACAGGGGGCGGCTTCTCAGCCCCAGCATTTT.

This clonotype was seen at least ten times. The CDR3: CASSLGPANTGELFF. In DNA, the CDR3 is TGTGCCAGCAGCTTAGGACCTGCGAACACCGGGGAGCTGTTTTTT. The chain couples TRBV7-9 to TRBJ2-2; D is unresolved. CDR1 SEHNR and CDR2 FQNEAQ come from the germline V gene (reference sequence). Trimming took 1 base from V and 0 from J, leaving 6 bases between them. CDR3 length equals 15 residues.

There are many counts of this clonotype. The chain has TRBV6-4 and TRBJ1-1, with 7 bases aligning to TRBD1. The CDR3 runs 15 residues. Looked up from germline, CDR1 is MRHNA and CDR2 is SNTAGT. After removal of 0 bases from V and 4 bases from J, the junction contained 5 bases not matched to a gene. CDR3 region: CASSDSAGGFTEAFF. DNA for the CDR3: TGTGCCAGCAGTGACTCAGCAGGGGGGTTCACTGAAGCTTTCTTT.

The V and J genes are TRBV11-2 and TRBJ2-1; 9 nucleotides match TRBD2. The CDR3 loop spans 15 amino acids. The V gene's germline CDR1 is SGHAT and CDR2 FQNNGV. The junction had 9 bases not matched to a gene; V was cut back by 5 bases and J by 7 bases. The DNA of the CDR3 is TGTGCCAGCAGCCGTGGCGGGGGGGCAAGAAATGAGCAGTTCTTC. Protein: CASSRGGGARNEQFF.

For this clonotype: One base away lies a much larger clone, so this may be a sequencing read error. The chain is built from TRBV20-1 and TRBJ2-7, with D uncertain. The CDR3 totals 14 residues. V lost 8 bases, J lost 3 bases, and 20 bases lay in between. From germline, CDR1 is DFQATT and CDR2 SNEGSKA (reference sequence). CDR3 nucleotide sequence: TGCAGTACCCCCCCGGACGGCTTTCTCTACGAGCAGTACTTC. Protein: CSTPPDGFLYEQYF.

A word on this clonotype: With a much larger clone just one base away, this may be a read error. The V and J genes are TRBV20-1 and TRBJ2-3; a possible D gene is TRBD1 (6 bases). The CDR3 spans 15 residues. CDR1 is DFQATT, CDR2 SNEGSKA, per germline (reference sequence). The CDR3 sequence: CSARVQGLSTVTQYF. The DNA for the CDR3 is TGCAGTGCTAGGGTGCAGGGGTTGAGCACAGTTACGCAGTATTTT.

The chain has TRBV27 and TRBJ2-7, with 8 bases that match TRBD2. The ends lost 4 bases at V and 6 bases at J; junction bases unmatched: 8. The CDR3 has 14 amino acids. Germline V lookup: CDR1 MNHEY, CDR2 SMNVEV (reference sequence). CDR3 sequence (DNA): TGTGCCAGCAGTTCTTCCGGGGGGGCGGGCGAGCAGTACTTC. This encodes CASSSSGGAGEQYF.

This clonotype was detected many times. CDR3 DNA sequence: TGCGCCAGCAGCCAAGAGCGGGAGCCTGCCTACGAGCAGTACTTC. This translates into CASSQEREPAYEQYF. This chain links TRBV4-3 with TRBJ2-7, with TRBD2 matching 7 bases. Trimming at V came to 0 bases and at J to 2 bases, leaving 4 bases not matched to a gene. Germline loops: CDR1 LGHNA, CDR2 YSLEER. The CDR3 has 15 amino acids.

For this clonotype: A much more abundant neighbour one base away suggests this may be a read error. The V call is TRBV12-5, the J call TRBJ2-4; D uncertain. This CDR3 is built from 12 residues. V lost 4 bases and J lost 0, with 1 base in between. The germline V gene has CDR1 LGHNT and CDR2 FRNRAP. CDR3 protein: CASGSAKNIQYF. The CDR3 bases are TGTGCTAGTGGTTCAGCCAAAAACATTCAGTACTTC. Variable domain in full (rest from reference TRBV12-5 and TRBJ2-4): DARVTQTPRHKVTEMGQEVTMRCQPILGHNTVFWYRQTMMQGLELLAYFRNRAPLDDSGMPKDRFSAEMPDATLATLKIQPSEPRDSAVYFCASGSAKNIQYFGAGTRLSVL.

This chain connects TRBV6-2 or TRBV6-3 to TRBJ2-7; D uncertain. Trimming stripped 2 bases from V and 6 bases from J, with 8 bases between. The CDR3 has 12 amino acids. Looked up from germline, CDR1 is MNHEY and CDR2 is SVGEGT. CDR3 in DNA: TGTGCCAGCAGTTACAGCCCCGGCGAGCAGTACTTC. It translates to CASSYSPGEQYF.

This clonotype came up many times. CDR3 nucleotides: TGTGCCAGCAGCGAGGACAGGGCCCCTTACTCTGGGGCCAACGTCCTGACTTTC. It translates to CASSEDRAPYSGANVLTF. The V gene is TRBV5-5, the J gene TRBJ2-6; TRBD1 matches at 8 bases. Germline V gene sequence: CDR1 SGHKS, CDR2 YYEKEE (reference sequence). CDR3 size: 18 residues. The ends lost 4 bases at V and 0 bases at J; junction bases unmatched: 9.

Ten or more counts support this clonotype. The chain carries TRBV29-1 and TRBJ2-7; D is unresolved. The CDR3 has 15 amino acids. CDR1 SQVTM and CDR2 ANQGSEA come from the germline V gene. V was shortened by 2 bases and J by 2 bases, with 16 bases between the two germline ends. CDR3: CSVEIVGVETYEQYF. The CDR3 nucleotides read TGCAGCGTTGAAATAGTTGGGGTGGAAACCTACGAGCAGTACTTC.

This clonotype was found many times. V usage is TRBV5-4 and J usage is TRBJ1-1; 7 bases are shared with TRBD1. Per germline, CDR1 SGHNT and CDR2 YYREEE (reference sequence). This CDR3 region has 14 residues. V was pared by 2 bases and J by 5 bases, with 6 bases of the junction left unmatched. The CDR3, as DNA: TGTGCCAGCAGCTTACGACAGGGATGGACTGAAGCTTTCTTT. Its protein is CASSLRQGWTEAFF. The entire variable domain, with the rest obtained from reference TRBV5-4 and TRBJ1-1, is as follows: ETGVTQSPTHLIKTRGQQVTLRCSSQSGHNTVSWYQQALGQGPQFIFQYYREEENGRGNFPPRFSGLQFPNYSSELNVNALELDDSALYLCASSLRQGWTEAFFGQGTRLTVV.

This clonotype came up many times. The gene calls are TRBV3-1 and TRBJ2-6; D gene uncertain. The CDR3 contains 14 residues. CDR1 is LGHDT and CDR2 is YNNKEL in the germline V gene (reference sequence). V shed 0 bases and J shed 2 bases, with 2 bases lying between them. The CDR3 loop reads CASSQEAGANVLTF. The DNA of the CDR3 is TGTGCCAGCAGCCAAGAGGCTGGGGCCAACGTCCTGACTTTC.

The table lists this clonotype with many counts. The chain uses TRBV7-2 and TRBJ2-7; TRBD1 aligns across 9 bases. Unmatched junction bases numbered 5, after V lost 3 bases and J lost 2 bases. In germline, CDR1 is SGHTA, CDR2 FQGNSA. This CDR3 spans 15 amino acids. CDR3 sequence: CASSFTGGATYEQYF. For the CDR3, the DNA is TGTGCCAGCAGCTTCACAGGGGGCGCGACCTACGAGCAGTACTTC.

There are many counts of this clonotype. V and J are TRBV3-1 and TRBJ1-1; D unresolved. Germline V lookup: CDR1 LGHDT, CDR2 YNNKEL (reference sequence). V lost 4 bases and J 9 bases, leaving 12 bases between the germline ends. CDR3 length equals 12 residues. Here the CDR3 reads CASSPESSQAFF. DNA of the CDR3: TGTGCCAGCAGCCCCGAGTCGAGTCAAGCTTTCTTT.

This clonotype occurred a few times. The V call is TRBV6-5, the J call TRBJ2-1; D is unclear. This CDR3 has 18 residues. Per germline, CDR1 MNHEY and CDR2 SVGAGI. V was cut by 6 bases and J by 0 bases, with 21 bases left in between. Here the CDR3 DNA reads TGTGCCAGCAGGTCCCGTCCCCTGGTTGCGGACTCCTACAATGAGCAGTTCTTC. It encodes CASRSRPLVADSYNEQFF.

This clonotype has a count of ten or more. The chain uses TRBV4-3 and TRBJ2-7, with no clear D. Trimming took 1 base from V and 0 from J, leaving 7 bases between them. The CDR3 has 14 amino acids. CDR1 LGHNA and CDR2 YSLEER come from the germline V gene. The chain's CDR3 is CASSQASHSYEQYF. CDR3 in DNA: TGCGCCAGCAGCCAAGCCAGTCACTCCTACGAGCAGTACTTC.

Many counts were recorded for this clonotype. J is TRBJ2-5 and V is TRBV6-2 or TRBV6-3; TRBD2 agrees at 11 bases. The CDR3 totals 20 residues. Germline V gives CDR1 MNHEY, CDR2 SVGEGT. The V and J ends lost 0 bases and 1 base, in that order; junction bases with no gene match: 13. For the CDR3, the DNA is TGTGCCAGCAGTTACTCCGGGACTAGCGGCTACCTAGGATCCCAAGAGACCCAGTACTTC. This sequence encodes CASSYSGTSGYLGSQETQYF.